A single sample gave rise to the 11 T cell receptor beta chains below, sequenced in a study of T cell responses to AZD1222 COVID-19 vaccine. Sequenced by immunoSEQ multiplex PCR; TCRdb stores in-frame clones only, minus some. The data hold approximately 77,000 clones, with approximately 85% observed a single time. Source: peripheral blood, taken 28 days after the second AZD1222 dose. These receptors were collected from an adult who received the AZD1222 COVID-19 vaccine.

This chain connects TRBV28 to TRBJ1-2; 10 bases are shared with TRBD1. J lost 4 bases, V lost 5 bases, and 7 bases had no gene match. CDR3 length: 15 residues. Germline V CDR1 and CDR2: MDHEN, SYDVKM. CDR3 amino acids: CASSPLGDRGYGYTF. The CDR3 bases are TGTGCCAGCAGTCCCCTCGGGGACAGGGGCTATGGCTACACCTTC.

The V and J genes are TRBV24-1 and TRBJ2-5, with a possible D match to TRBD1 (6 bases). This CDR3 is built from 14 residues. V was shortened by 7 bases and J by 2 bases, with 13 bases between the two germline ends. Germline CDR1 reads KGHDR; CDR2 reads SFDVKD. CDR3: CATSSNRVQETQYF. The CDR3 nucleotides read TGTGCCACCAGCTCAAACAGGGTACAAGAGACCCAGTACTTC.

The V call is TRBV28, the J call TRBJ2-1; 7 bases fit TRBD2. This CDR3 region has 13 residues. V lost 5 bases to trimming and J lost 9 bases; unmatched junction nucleotides: 7. Germline V gives CDR1 MDHEN, CDR2 SYDVKM. The CDR3 sequence: CASSVGTTGEQFF. For the CDR3, the DNA is TGTGCCAGCAGTGTAGGGACTACCGGTGAGCAGTTCTTC. The full variable domain, rest sourced from reference TRBV28 and TRBJ2-1, is DVKVTQSSRYLVKRTGEKVFLECVQDMDHENMFWYRQDPGLGLRLIYFSYDVKMKEKGDIPEGYSVSREKKERFSLILESASTNQTSMYLCASSVGTTGEQFFGPGTRLTVL.

This clone has just a few counts. For the CDR3, the DNA is TGTGCCAGCAGCTTGTGGACAGCCACCGGGGAGCTGTTTTTT. Translated, it gives CASSLWTATGELFF. The chain joins TRBV5-4 to TRBJ2-2, with TRBD1 as a possible D gene (6 bases). The germline V gene encodes CDR1 SGHNT and CDR2 YYREEE (reference sequence). This CDR3 is 14 amino acids long. V gave up 1 base and J gave up 4 bases, with 8 bases separating them.

The V and J genes are TRBV7-8 and TRBJ1-1; D gene ambiguous. This CDR3 region has 15 residues. The V gene's germline CDR1 is SGHVS and CDR2 FQNEAQ. Between the trimmed V and J ends, which lost 1 base and 0 bases, there was a span of 9 bases. In nucleotides, the CDR3 is TGTGCCAGCAGCTTAGAGGCCCTAATGAACACTGAAGCTTTCTTT. It codes for CASSLEALMNTEAFF. Variable domain in full (rest from reference TRBV7-8 and TRBJ1-1): GAGVSQSPRYKVAKRGQDVALRCDPISGHVSLFWYQQALGQGPEFLTYFQNEAQLDKSGLPSDRFFAERPEGSVSTLKIQRTQQEDSAVYLCASSLEALMNTEAFFGQGTRLTVV.

This chain joins TRBV5-1 and TRBJ1-1; D gene unclear. The ends were cut back, 1 base at V and 0 bases at J, with 10 bases in the middle. The length of the CDR3 is 15 residues. CDR1 is SGHRS and CDR2 is YFSETQ in the germline V gene. The CDR3 DNA reads TGCGCCAGCAGCTTGAGCGGCCACTTGAACACTGAAGCTTTCTTT. Translating gives CASSLSGHLNTEAFF.

This CDR3 reads CSVKSRGRDTEAFF. CDR3 coding DNA: TGCAGCGTTAAATCCAGGGGAAGGGACACTGAAGCTTTCTTT. The chain carries TRBV29-1 and TRBJ1-1; a weak D match, TRBD1 (6 bases). The germline V and J ends were trimmed by 5 bases and 3 bases, with 16 bases remaining between them. Germline V gene lookup returns CDR1 SQVTM and CDR2 ANQGSEA. The CDR3 spans 14 residues.

This chain uses TRBV7-9 with TRBJ2-1; the match to TRBD2 covers 8 bases. CDR1 and CDR2 from the germline V gene are SEHNR and FQNEAQ (reference sequence). The CDR3 length is 15 residues. J was trimmed by 7 bases and V by 1 base; bases with no gene match: 6. The CDR3 reads CASSLGGGHPNEQFF. The CDR3 DNA sequence: TGTGCCAGCAGCTTAGGCGGGGGGCATCCGAATGAGCAGTTCTTC. Together with reference TRBV7-9 and TRBJ2-1, the CDR3 gives the full variable domain: DTGVSQNPRHKITKRGQNVTFRCDPISEHNRLYWYRQTLGQGPEFLTYFQNEAQLEKSRLLSDRFSAERPKGSFSTLEIQRTEQGDSAMYLCASSLGGGHPNEQFFGPGTRLTVL.

The chain has TRBV7-3 and TRBJ1-2; 7 nucleotides align to TRBD1. The trim removed 2 bases at V and 7 bases at J, leaving 4 bases unmatched. The CDR3 is made up of 13 amino acids. Germline assignment: CDR1 SGHTA and CDR2 FQGTGA. The CDR3 sequence: CASSLGSGGGYTF. CDR3 DNA sequence: TGTGCCAGCAGCTTAGGGTCAGGGGGTGGCTACACCTTC.

The CDR3 DNA is TGCGCCAGCAGCAACCGGGACAGGGGTGAACACGAGCAGTACTTC. Protein product: CASSNRDRGEHEQYF. The V call is TRBV5-1, the J call TRBJ2-7, with 10 bases lining up with TRBD1. This CDR3 contains 15 residues. Per the germline V gene, CDR1 is SGHRS and CDR2 is YFSETQ. J gave up 5 bases and V 4 bases, and 9 bases lay outside the gene matches.

This rearrangement joins TRBV7-2 to TRBJ1-1; perhaps TRBD1 as D (6 bases). Germline assignment: CDR1 SGHTA and CDR2 FQGNSA. The V and J ends lost 1 base and 2 bases respectively, with 8 bases between them. This CDR3 is built from 14 residues. The CDR3 loop reads CASSLGRGNTEAFF. The CDR3, as DNA: TGTGCCAGCAGCTTAGGCAGGGGAAACACTGAAGCTTTCTTT.